This T cell receptor beta chain is drawn from a study of cytomegalovirus exposure and HLA in healthy donors. General study points: While the bulk of TCR sequences proved rare, some public TCRs turned up in many donors. Per a prior analysis, the majority of TCR beta V segments were productive roughly 90% or roughly 30% of the time. According to a later analysis, donors in an Asian-associated ancestry cluster reportedly had fewer N-insertions than the approximately 670-donor mean. Analysis performed later showed TCR beta chains linked to HLA being more clonally expanded than equally common others.

This PCR relied on a set of 60 Vbeta primers and 13 Jbeta primers. Libraries were prepared by immunoSEQ multiplex PCR; TCRdb keeps only in-frame clonotypes and omits some of them. The top ten clones hold approximately 4.4% of a sample with 90,000 to 95,000 clones, 78% of them seen once. This clone was found once. The antigen remains unidentified. Germline V lookup: CDR1 SQVTM, CDR2 ANQGSEA. The CDR3 loop spans 13 amino acids. Deletions cut 4 bases from V and 5 bases from J, with 14 bases between. Sequencing input: PBMCs. This chain connects TRBV29-1 to TRBJ1-1; TRBD1 is a possible D gene (6 bases). The sequence was collected from a male donor in good health and CMV-seropositive. CDR3 nucleotide sequence: TGCAGCGTTGGAGCAGGGGAGAGGACTGAAGCTTTCTTT. Translation gives CSVGAGERTEAFF.